What follows are 8 T cell receptor beta chains derived from one specimen sequenced in a study of blood T cell repertoires in COVID-19. Sequenced by immunoSEQ multiplex PCR; TCRdb stores in-frame clones only, minus some. Of approximately 670,000 clones in the sample, just under 90% were seen once. Sequencing used peripheral blood. All receptors come from a woman aged 18-30 years with acute or convalescent COVID-19.

The CDR3 bases are TGCGCCAGCAGCCAAGATTCGGTGGCAGGATTAAGTTACGAGCAGTACTTC. It is translated as CASSQDSVAGLSYEQYF. The rearrangement joins TRBV4-1 to TRBJ2-7; D is unclear. The germline V gene encodes CDR1 MGHRA and CDR2 YSYEKL. Trimming took off 0 bases at V and 4 bases at J, with 19 bases between the two ends. The CDR3 is 17 residues long.

The gene calls are TRBV9 and TRBJ1-1; tentative D call: TRBD1 (6 bases). The CDR3 sequence is 15 residues long. CDR1 is SGDLS, CDR2 YYNGEE, per germline. Between the trimmed V and J ends, which lost 2 bases and 0 bases, there was a span of 11 bases. The CDR3 DNA reads as TGTGCCAGCAGCGTCCCACAGGGCTTGAACACTGAAGCTTTCTTT. Amino acid sequence: CASSVPQGLNTEAFF.

The chain combines TRBV4-1 with TRBJ2-7, with 8 bases lining up with TRBD1. Germline CDR1 and CDR2: MGHRA and YSYEKL. This CDR3 contains 17 residues. V shed 0 bases, J shed 2 bases, and the junction held 9 bases outside the gene matches. The CDR3 is CASSQDPPGGAPYEQYF. As DNA, the CDR3 is TGCGCCAGCAGCCAAGACCCCCCAGGGGGCGCACCCTACGAGCAGTACTTC.

The table lists this clone with a few counts. The chain combines TRBV2 with TRBJ2-2; 8 nucleotides match TRBD2. CDR3 length equals 14 residues. Trimming at V came to 7 bases and at J to 3 bases, leaving 4 bases not matched to a gene. Germline V CDR1 and CDR2: SNHLY, FYNNEI. This CDR3 is CASTGTSYTGELFF. CDR3 sequence (DNA): TGTGCCAGCACCGGGACTAGTTACACCGGGGAGCTGTTTTTT.

This chain connects TRBV5-1 to TRBJ2-7, with 7 bases identical to TRBD1. The CDR3 extends over 17 amino acids. The germline V gene encodes CDR1 SGHRS and CDR2 YFSETQ. Germline trimming cut 0 bases from V and 4 bases from J; bases unmatched to any gene: 13. The CDR3 DNA reads TGCGCCAGCAGCTTGGAGGCAAGGACAGGTGCCCTTTACGAGCAGTACTTC. Its translation: CASSLEARTGALYEQYF.

This chain connects TRBV27 to TRBJ1-5; D gene ambiguous. V dropped 4 bases and J dropped 2 bases, with 9 bases sitting between them. This CDR3 region has 14 residues. CDR1 is MNHEY, CDR2 SMNVEV, per germline (reference sequence). CDR3 coding DNA: TGTGCCAGCAGTTCCTCCTCGGGCAATCAGCCCCAGCATTTT. Protein: CASSSSSGNQPQHF.

This clone was found once. The chain carries TRBV11-3 and TRBJ1-3, with D hard to call. Trimming stripped 0 bases from V and 3 bases from J, with 9 bases between. CDR1 is SGHNT and CDR2 is YENEEA in the germline V gene. This CDR3 has 15 amino acids. The CDR3 sequence is CASSLDREDGNTIYF. The CDR3 nucleotides are TGTGCCAGCAGCTTAGATCGGGAAGATGGAAACACCATATATTTT.

The chain recombines TRBV2 with TRBJ2-7; 7 positions agree with TRBD2. CDR1 is SNHLY, CDR2 FYNNEI, per germline. Trimming at V came to 7 bases and at J to 4 bases, leaving 10 bases not matched to a gene. There are 14 residues in the CDR3. The CDR3 loop is CASTPQRGPYEQYF. DNA for the CDR3: TGTGCCAGCACACCCCAGCGGGGCCCTTACGAGCAGTACTTC. The full variable domain, completed using reference TRBV2 and TRBJ2-7, is EPEVTQTPSHQVTQMGQEVILRCVPISNHLYFYWYRQILGQKVEFLVSFYNNEISEKSEIFDDQFSVERPDGSNFTLKIRSTKLEDSAMYFCASTPQRGPYEQYFGPGTRLTVT.